Listed below are T cell receptor beta chains from one sample, sequenced in a study of blood T cell repertoires in COVID-19. Only in-frame clones appear in the TCRdb table, and some are missing; sequencing was by immunoSEQ multiplex PCR. The sample lists some 160,000 clones, more than 75% seen once, with about 5% in the top ten. The sequencing input was peripheral blood. The receptors were gathered from a man younger than 35 with COVID-19, enrolled during active disease. CDR3s include the opening cysteine and the closing phenylalanine or tryptophan. The D gene is left open where the match is weak. A row's size may be missing; if present it is once, few, many or a size class.

J,D,V,size,DNA,CDR3
TRBJ1-1,TRBD1,TRBV9,.,TGTGCCAGCAGCGGGGGACAGGCGAACACTGAAGCTTTCTTT,CASSGGQANTEAFF
TRBJ1-3,.,TRBV3-1/TRBV3-2,.,TGTGCCAGCAGCTCGAGACGGGGATCCTCTGGAAACACCATATATTTT,CASSSRRGSSGNTIYF
TRBJ1-3,TRBD1,TRBV5-1,once,TGCGCCAGCAGCCTCGATTTTACAGGGGTCGGAAACACCATATATTTT,CASSLDFTGVGNTIYF
TRBJ1-4,.,TRBV30,.,TGTGCCTGGAGTGACAGGCGCCATAATGAAAAACTGTTTTTT,CAWSDRRHNEKLFF
TRBJ1-5,.,TRBV7-9,.,TGTGCCAGCAGCTTAGAACGGGTAGGAAATCAGCCCCAGCATTTT,CASSLERVGNQPQHF
TRBJ2-5,.,TRBV25-1,.,TGTGCCAGCAGGGGGCTGGAGACCCAGTACTTC,CASRGLETQYF
TRBJ1-1,TRBD1,TRBV11-2,.,TGTGCCAGCAGGGCAGGGGGGACTGAAGCTTTCTTT,CASRAGGTEAFF
TRBJ2-7,.,TRBV20-1,once,TGCAGTGCTAGTCAGGACAACTTCTACGAGCAGTACTTC,CSASQDNFYEQYF
TRBJ1-5,TRBD1,TRBV10-3,once,TGTGCCATCAGTGAGTCGGCAGGGGGGTACAATCAGCCCCAGCATTTT,CAISESAGGYNQPQHF
TRBJ1-1,.,TRBV28,.,TGTGCCAGCAGTTTATATCTCGGGGGTTACACTGAAGCTTTCTTT,CASSLYLGGYTEAFF
TRBJ1-4,.,TRBV30,.,TGTGCCTGGACGGACGGACTTAATGAAAAACTGTTTTTT,CAWTDGLNEKLFF
TRBJ2-5,TRBD2,TRBV7-9,.,TGTGCCAGCAGCCCAGGACTAGCGGGGCCAGGGACCCAGTACTTC,CASSPGLAGPGTQYF
TRBJ1-1,TRBD1,TRBV6-1,few,TGTGCCAGCAGTGAGGACAGGGGGAACACTGAAGCTTTCTTT,CASSEDRGNTEAFF
TRBJ1-5,.,TRBV7-2,.,TGTGCCAGCAGCCCTGACAGGTCCTACAATCAGCCCCAGCATTTT,CASSPDRSYNQPQHF
TRBJ1-2,TRBD1,TRBV4-3,.,TGCGCCAGCAGCCAAGACGGGACAGTAACTAACTATGGCTACACCTTC,CASSQDGTVTNYGYTF
TRBJ1-6,TRBD1,TRBV4-3,.,TGCGCCAGCAGCCAAGACCCCCCAGGGGGCGGATCACCCCTCCACTTT,CASSQDPPGGGSPLHF
TRBJ2-1,TRBD1,TRBV5-1,.,TGCGCCAGCAGCAGAGGGACCGGGACAGGGCGGAACAATGAGCAGTTCTTC,CASSRGTGTGRNNEQFF
TRBJ2-1,TRBD2,TRBV7-6,.,TGTGCCAGCAGCTCCCGGGCCCTAGCGGGAGGGTACAATGAGCAGTTCTTC,CASSSRALAGGYNEQFF
TRBJ2-1,.,TRBV5-4,.,TGTGCCAGCAGCTCCGGGACTCGTGGGTACAATGAGCAGTTCTTC,CASSSGTRGYNEQFF
TRBJ2-7,TRBD2,TRBV4-2,.,TGTGCCAGCAGCCCCTCGGGGACTAGCGGGACCACCTACGAGCAGTACTTC,CASSPSGTSGTTYEQYF
TRBJ2-5,.,TRBV16,.,TGTGCCAGCAGCCAAATTGGGCAGCGGGAGACCCAGTACTTC,CASSQIGQRETQYF
TRBJ1-5,.,TRBV28,.,TGTGCCAGCAGTTTAACCGGCAGGGTTGGTCAGCCCCAGCATTTT,CASSLTGRVGQPQHF
TRBJ2-2,TRBD2,TRBV6-2/TRBV6-3,.,TGTGCCAGCAGCCCTTCACTAGCGGGAGTGTGGACCGGGGAGCTGTTTTTT,CASSPSLAGVWTGELFF
TRBJ2-3,TRBD2,TRBV9,.,TGTGCCAGCAGCCCGGGGACTAGCGGAGTCTTAGAAACAGATACGCAGTATTTT,CASSPGTSGVLETDTQYF
TRBJ2-1,TRBD1,TRBV14,.,TGTGCCAGCAGTCTGGGACAGCTGCTCAATGAGCAGTTCTTC,CASSLGQLLNEQFF
TRBJ1-1,.,TRBV5-1,.,TGCGCCAGCAGCTCAAGCCAGACAGGTAACACTGAAGCTTTCTTT,CASSSSQTGNTEAFF
TRBJ1-3,.,TRBV28,.,TGTGCCAGCAGACGGACAGCTGGAAACACCATATATTTT,CASRRTAGNTIYF
TRBJ1-2,.,TRBV4-2,.,TGTGCCAGCGGCACAGGACCGGGAGCTTATGGCTACACCTTC,CASGTGPGAYGYTF
TRBJ2-1,.,TRBV12-3/TRBV12-4,.,TGTGCCAGCAGCCTGGGGCCTCATGAGTTCTTC,CASSLGPHEFF
TRBJ1-5,.,TRBV12-3/TRBV12-4,once,TGTGCCAGCAATTCCTTTTACAATCAGCCCCAGCATTTT,CASNSFYNQPQHF
TRBJ2-2,TRBD1,TRBV18,.,TGTGCCAGCTCACCATCTCAGACAGGGCGGACCGGGGAGCTGTTTTTT,CASSPSQTGRTGELFF
TRBJ2-7,TRBD1,TRBV6-5,.,TGTGCCAGCAGACCTGGACAGGACTACGAGCAGTACTTC,CASRPGQDYEQYF
TRBJ1-1,TRBD1,TRBV10-3,.,TGTGCCATCAGTGAGGGACAGGGGATCACTGAAGCTTTCTTT,CAISEGQGITEAFF
TRBJ2-1,TRBD2,TRBV11-3,.,TGTGCCAGCAGCTCCAGGACTAGCGGGAGCTACAATGAGCAGTTCTTC,CASSSRTSGSYNEQFF
TRBJ2-2,.,TRBV7-8,.,TGTGCCAGTGGTAAAGCAGGGCCGTACACCGGGGAGCTGTTTTTT,CASGKAGPYTGELFF
TRBJ2-7,.,TRBV28,.,TGTGCCAGCAGTCTCACTTCGGACGAGCAGTACTTC,CASSLTSDEQYF
TRBJ1-4,.,TRBV4-3,.,TGCGCCAGCAGCCAAGCCCCAGGGGACCTCTCTAATGAAAAACTGTTTTTT,CASSQAPGDLSNEKLFF
TRBJ2-1,TRBD2,TRBV29-1,once,TGCAGCGTTGAAGGGGGACTAGCGGACCACGCAAGCTCCTACAATGAGCAGTTCTTC,CSVEGGLADHASSYNEQFF